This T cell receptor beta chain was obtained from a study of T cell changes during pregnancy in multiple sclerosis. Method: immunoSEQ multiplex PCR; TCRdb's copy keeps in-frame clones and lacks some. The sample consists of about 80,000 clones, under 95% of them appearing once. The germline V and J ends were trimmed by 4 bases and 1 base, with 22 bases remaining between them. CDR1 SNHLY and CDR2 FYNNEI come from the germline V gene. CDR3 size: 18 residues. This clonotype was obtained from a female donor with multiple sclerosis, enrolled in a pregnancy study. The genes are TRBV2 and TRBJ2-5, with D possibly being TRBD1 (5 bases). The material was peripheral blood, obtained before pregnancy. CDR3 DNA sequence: TGTGCCAGCAGTGCAGCTATAGAGGACAACGATTTCCAAGAGACCCAGTACTTC. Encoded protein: CASSAAIEDNDFQETQYF.